These 15 T cell receptor beta chains came from one sample sequenced in a study of blood T cells in healthy people across ages. Then a second PCR, running about 6 to 11 cycles, was carried out with a sample-barcoded 5' primer and a J-beta primer mix. TCRdb analysed the 5' RACE reads with MiXCR anew, one entry per CDR3 protein. The sample holds 1.5 million to 2 million distinct CDR3 sequences, just under 50% seen once. Sequenced input: blood. These receptors all stem from a woman between 40 and 55 years old in good health.

This chain joins TRBV7-9 and TRBJ2-1, with no clear D. The CDR3 is made up of 14 amino acids. The V gene's germline CDR1 is SEHNR and CDR2 FQNEAQ (reference sequence). Trimming pared 10 bases from V and 2 bases from J, leaving 15 bases between. The CDR3 DNA is TGTGCCACCAAGGGCGGCGATACCTACAATGAGCAGTTCTTC. This translates into CATKGGDTYNEQFF.

This chain joins TRBV18 and TRBJ2-7; D perhaps matches TRBD1 (5 bases). Germline CDR1 is KGHSH and CDR2 is LQKENI. Trimming stripped 2 bases from V and 3 bases from J, with 17 bases between. The CDR3 sequence is 16 residues long. The CDR3: CASSPDRQGPYYEQYF. CDR3 DNA sequence: TGTGCCAGCTCACCAGATCGCCAGGGCCCATACTACGAGCAGTACTTC. The entire variable domain, with the rest obtained from reference TRBV18 and TRBJ2-7, is as follows: NAGVMQNPRHLVRRRGQEARLRCSPMKGHSHVYWYRQLPEEGLKFMVYLQKENIIDESGMPKERFSAEFPKEGPSILRIQQVVRGDSAAYFCASSPDRQGPYYEQYFGPGTRLTVT.

This clonotype was observed a few times. The rearrangement links TRBV2 to TRBJ2-5; no firm D call. The germline CDR1 and CDR2 sequences are SNHLY and FYNNEI. Deletions cut 5 bases from V and 4 bases from J, with 11 bases between. This CDR3 is built from 13 residues. CDR3 amino acids: CASSPPPIETQYF. The CDR3 DNA follows: TGTGCCAGCAGTCCTCCCCCTATAGAGACCCAGTACTTC.

The chain is built from TRBV3-1 and TRBJ2-3, with TRBD2 identical over 8 bases. Per the germline V gene, CDR1 is LGHDT and CDR2 is YNNKEL (reference sequence). Trimming removed 4 bases from V and 4 bases from J; junction bases left unmatched: 7. CDR3 size: 15 residues. The CDR3 coding sequence is TGTGCCAGCAGCCGTCCGTCTAGCGGGCCAGATACGCAGTATTTT. It codes for CASSRPSSGPDTQYF.

This chain links TRBV20-1 with TRBJ1-2; D gene uncertain. Per germline, CDR1 DFQATT and CDR2 SNEGSKA (reference sequence). V lost 0 bases and J lost 7, with 6 bases in between. This CDR3 has 11 residues. In nucleotides, the CDR3 is TGCAGTGCTAGAGACGTGCCTGGCTACACCTTC. This encodes CSARDVPGYTF.

This clonotype came up once. The chain employs TRBV2 and TRBJ2-3; D remains ambiguous. Germline CDR1 and CDR2: SNHLY and FYNNEI. This CDR3 is 13 amino acids long. Trimming removed 2 bases at V and 13 bases at J, with 16 bases between. For the CDR3, the DNA is TGTGCCAGCAGTGAAAACGGAATACCCCCTAAGTATTTT. It encodes CASSENGIPPKYF.

The genes are TRBV4-1 and TRBJ1-4; perhaps TRBD1 as D (5 bases). Per the germline V gene, CDR1 is MGHRA and CDR2 is YSYEKL. The CDR3 is 16 residues long. The V gene lost 0 bases and the J gene lost 8 bases, with 16 bases spanning the gap. The CDR3 sequence: CASSQDRDSLGEKLFF. The CDR3 nucleotides read TGCGCCAGCAGCCAAGATCGGGACTCCCTGGGGGAAAAACTGTTTTTT.

The rearrangement uses TRBV11-1 and TRBJ2-2; D unclear. Germline V gene lookup returns CDR1 SGHAT and CDR2 FQDESV (reference sequence). Trimming removed 1 base at V and 1 base at J, with 10 bases between. The CDR3 is 16 amino acids. The CDR3, as DNA: TGTGCCAGCAGCTTAGAGATGGCAGGGAACACCGGGGAGCTGTTTTTT. Protein: CASSLEMAGNTGELFF.

This clonotype has only a few counts. J is TRBJ2-1 and V is TRBV11-2; 11 nucleotides align to TRBD2. CDR1 is SGHAT and CDR2 is FQNNGV in the germline V gene. The CDR3 sequence is 15 residues long. V trimming: 5 bases; J trimming: 12 bases; junction bases outside the gene matches: 12. The CDR3: CASSAGLAGGDWQFF. The CDR3 bases are TGTGCCAGCAGCGCCGGGCTAGCGGGGGGCGATTGGCAGTTCTTC.

The chain carries TRBV20-1 and TRBJ2-5, with a tentative D call TRBD2 (5 bases). Germline V gene lookup returns CDR1 DFQATT and CDR2 SNEGSKA (reference sequence). CDR3 length: 13 amino acids. V lost 6 bases, J lost 5 bases, and 16 bases lay in between. CDR3 nucleotides: TGCAGTGCAAACCGGGAAACCGGGGAGACCCAGTACTTC. Protein: CSANRETGETQYF.

CDR3 in amino acids: CASSYSRLAHSYNEQFF. The CDR3 DNA reads as TGTGCCAGCAGTTACTCTCGTCTAGCTCACTCATACAATGAGCAGTTCTTC. The chain employs TRBV6-5 and TRBJ2-1; D might be TRBD2 (5 bases). The CDR3 is 17 residues long. V was clipped by 0 bases and J by 4 bases, with 16 bases between them. Germline V gives CDR1 MNHEY, CDR2 SVGAGI.

This clonotype was detected a few times. This sequence joins TRBV12-3 or TRBV12-4 and TRBJ2-5; 8 bases are a match to TRBD1. The CDR3 is made up of 15 amino acids. V lost 6 bases, J lost 4 bases, and 10 bases stayed unmatched. The CDR3 DNA follows: TGTGCCAGCAGAACGGACAGGGACGTCGGAGAGACCCAGTACTTC. This gives the protein CASRTDRDVGETQYF.

The V call is TRBV7-2, the J call TRBJ2-3; TRBD2 is a possible D gene (6 bases). Looked up from germline, CDR1 is SGHTA and CDR2 is FQGNSA. Trimming left V 5 bases short and J 4 bases short, with 19 bases between. There are 16 residues in the CDR3. The CDR3 bases are TGTGCCAGCAGCACAGCACTAGCCCCCTCCGCAGATACGCAGTATTTT. It is translated as CASSTALAPSADTQYF.

The CDR3 nucleotides are TGCAGTGCGTGGACAGGCGCGACTGGGAAGCAGTTCTTC. This codes for CSAWTGATGKQFF. J is TRBJ2-1 and V is TRBV20-1; 7 bases agree with TRBD1. This CDR3 region has 13 residues. V gave up 6 bases and J gave up 11 bases; unmatched junction bases: 13. The germline CDR1 and CDR2 sequences are DFQATT and SNEGSKA (reference sequence).

As regards this clonotype: One base away lies a much larger clone, so this may be a sequencing read error. The genes are TRBV12-3 or TRBV12-4 and TRBJ2-6, with D unclear. The CDR3 contains 14 residues. The CDR3 DNA follows: TGTGCCAGCAGTTTTGTCTCTGTGGCCAACGTCCTGACTTTC. Residues: CASSFVSVANVLTF.